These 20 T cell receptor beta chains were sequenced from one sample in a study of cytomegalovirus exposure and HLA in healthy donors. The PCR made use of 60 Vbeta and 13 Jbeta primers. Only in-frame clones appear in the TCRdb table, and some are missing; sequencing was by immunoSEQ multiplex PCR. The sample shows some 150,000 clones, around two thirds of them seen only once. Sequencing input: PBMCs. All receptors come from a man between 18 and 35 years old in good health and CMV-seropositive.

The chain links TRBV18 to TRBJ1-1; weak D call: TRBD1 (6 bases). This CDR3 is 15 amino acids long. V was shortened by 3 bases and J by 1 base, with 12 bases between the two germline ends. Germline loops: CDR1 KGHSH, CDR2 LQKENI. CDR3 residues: CASSPGQTRNTEAFF. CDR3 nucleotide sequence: TGTGCCAGCTCACCTGGACAGACGAGGAACACTGAAGCTTTCTTT.

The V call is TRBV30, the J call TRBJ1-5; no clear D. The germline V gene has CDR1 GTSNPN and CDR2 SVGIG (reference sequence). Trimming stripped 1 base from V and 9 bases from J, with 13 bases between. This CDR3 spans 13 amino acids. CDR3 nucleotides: TGTGCCTGGAGTGAGAAATCTAATGGGCCCCAGCATTTT. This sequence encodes CAWSEKSNGPQHF.

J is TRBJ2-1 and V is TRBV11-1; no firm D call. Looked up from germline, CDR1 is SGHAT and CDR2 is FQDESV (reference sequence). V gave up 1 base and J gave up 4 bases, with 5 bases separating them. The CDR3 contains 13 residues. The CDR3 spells CASSLETYNEQFF. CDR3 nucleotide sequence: TGTGCCAGCAGCTTAGAGACTTACAATGAGCAGTTCTTC.

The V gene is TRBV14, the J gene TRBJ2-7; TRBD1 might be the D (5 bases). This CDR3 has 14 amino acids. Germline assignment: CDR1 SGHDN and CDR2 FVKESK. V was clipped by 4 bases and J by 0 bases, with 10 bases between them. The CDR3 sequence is CASSPTVSSYEQYF. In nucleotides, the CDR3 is TGTGCCAGCAGCCCGACAGTAAGCTCCTACGAGCAGTACTTC.

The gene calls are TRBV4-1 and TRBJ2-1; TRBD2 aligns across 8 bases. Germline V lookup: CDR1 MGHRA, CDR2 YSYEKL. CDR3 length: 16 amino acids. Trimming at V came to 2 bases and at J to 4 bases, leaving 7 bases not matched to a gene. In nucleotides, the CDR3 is TGCGCCAGCAGCCAATGGGGTCGGGGGGGGTACAATGAGCAGTTCTTC. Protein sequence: CASSQWGRGGYNEQFF.

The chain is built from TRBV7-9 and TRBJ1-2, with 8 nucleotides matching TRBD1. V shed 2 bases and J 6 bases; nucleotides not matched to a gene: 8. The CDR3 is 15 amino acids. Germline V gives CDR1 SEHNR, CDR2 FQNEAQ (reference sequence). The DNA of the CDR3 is TGTGCCAGCAGCTTATTCTCCAGGGGGCGCCATGGCTACACCTTC. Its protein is CASSLFSRGRHGYTF.

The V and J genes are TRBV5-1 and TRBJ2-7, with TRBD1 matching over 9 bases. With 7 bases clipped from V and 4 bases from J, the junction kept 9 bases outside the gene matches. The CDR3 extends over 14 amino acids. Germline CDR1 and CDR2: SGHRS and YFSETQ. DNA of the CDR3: TGCGCCAGCGCAGTTACAGGGGGCTATTACGAGCAGTACTTC. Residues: CASAVTGGYYEQYF.

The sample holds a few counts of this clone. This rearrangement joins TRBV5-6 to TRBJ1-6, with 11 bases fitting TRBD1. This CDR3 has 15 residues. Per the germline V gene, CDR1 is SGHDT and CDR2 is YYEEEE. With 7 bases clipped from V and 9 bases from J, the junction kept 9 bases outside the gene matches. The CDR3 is CASARGQGVSSPLHF. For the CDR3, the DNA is TGTGCCAGCGCTCGGGGACAGGGGGTCTCTTCACCCCTCCACTTT.

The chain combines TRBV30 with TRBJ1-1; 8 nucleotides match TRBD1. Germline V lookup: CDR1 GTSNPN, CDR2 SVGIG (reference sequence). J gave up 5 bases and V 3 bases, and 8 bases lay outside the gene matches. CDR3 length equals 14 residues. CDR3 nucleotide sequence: TGTGCCTGGAGCGGAGGGACAGGAGGAACTGAAGCTTTCTTT. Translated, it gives CAWSGGTGGTEAFF.

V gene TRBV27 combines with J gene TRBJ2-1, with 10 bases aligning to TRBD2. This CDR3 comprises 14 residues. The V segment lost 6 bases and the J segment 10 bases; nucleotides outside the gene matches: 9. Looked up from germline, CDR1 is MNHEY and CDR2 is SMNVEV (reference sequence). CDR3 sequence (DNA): TGTGCCAGCAGCTTTATAGCGGGAGGAAACGAGCAGTTCTTC. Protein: CASSFIAGGNEQFF.

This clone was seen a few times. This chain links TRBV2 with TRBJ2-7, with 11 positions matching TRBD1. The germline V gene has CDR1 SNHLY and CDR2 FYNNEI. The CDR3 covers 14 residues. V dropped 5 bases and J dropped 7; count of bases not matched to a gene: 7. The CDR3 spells CASSPPGTGGEQYF. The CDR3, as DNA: TGTGCCAGCAGTCCCCCCGGGACAGGGGGAGAGCAGTACTTC.

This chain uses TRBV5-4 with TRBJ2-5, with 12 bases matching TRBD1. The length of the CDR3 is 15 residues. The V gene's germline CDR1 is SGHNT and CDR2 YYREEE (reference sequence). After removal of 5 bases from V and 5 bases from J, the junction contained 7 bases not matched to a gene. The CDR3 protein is CASRPGQGAWETQYF. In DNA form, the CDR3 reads TGTGCCAGCAGACCGGGACAGGGGGCATGGGAGACCCAGTACTTC.

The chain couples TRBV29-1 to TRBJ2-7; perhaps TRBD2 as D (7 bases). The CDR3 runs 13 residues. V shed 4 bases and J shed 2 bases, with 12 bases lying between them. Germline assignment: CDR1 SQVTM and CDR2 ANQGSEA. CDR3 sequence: CSVAGGPAYEQYF. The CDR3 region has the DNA TGCAGCGTTGCCGGGGGGCCCGCCTACGAGCAGTACTTC.

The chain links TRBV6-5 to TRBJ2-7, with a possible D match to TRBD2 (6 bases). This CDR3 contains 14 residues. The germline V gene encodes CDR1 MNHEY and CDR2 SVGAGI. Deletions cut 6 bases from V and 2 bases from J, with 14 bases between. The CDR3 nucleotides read TGTGCCAGCAGCATCCCCGGGACTGCCTACGAGCAGTACTTC. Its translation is CASSIPGTAYEQYF.

Here the CDR3 DNA reads TGTGCCAGCAGCCGGGACAGACTCTCTGGAAACACCATATATTTT. This gives the protein CASSRDRLSGNTIYF. The chain couples TRBV5-4 to TRBJ1-3; 7 bases line up with TRBD1. The CDR3 consists of 15 residues. Germline trimming cut 4 bases from V and 0 bases from J; bases unmatched to any gene: 4. Germline CDR1 SGHNT, CDR2 YYREEE (reference sequence). The whole variable domain, remainder taken from reference TRBV5-4 and TRBJ1-3, is ETGVTQSPTHLIKTRGQQVTLRCSSQSGHNTVSWYQQALGQGPQFIFQYYREEENGRGNFPPRFSGLQFPNYSSELNVNALELDDSALYLCASSRDRLSGNTIYFGEGSWLTVV.

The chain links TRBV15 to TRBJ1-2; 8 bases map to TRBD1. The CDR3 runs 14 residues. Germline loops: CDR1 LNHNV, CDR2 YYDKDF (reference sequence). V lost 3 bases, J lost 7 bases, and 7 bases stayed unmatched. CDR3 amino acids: CATSSGQGYFGYTF. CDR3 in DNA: TGTGCCACCAGCAGCGGACAGGGTTACTTTGGCTACACCTTC.

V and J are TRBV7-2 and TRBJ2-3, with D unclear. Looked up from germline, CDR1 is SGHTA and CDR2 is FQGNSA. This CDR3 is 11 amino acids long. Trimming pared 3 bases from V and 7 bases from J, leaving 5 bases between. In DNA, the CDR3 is TGTGCCAGCAGCTTGGCAAATACGCAGTATTTT. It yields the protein CASSLANTQYF. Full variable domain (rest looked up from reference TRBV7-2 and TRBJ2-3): GAGVSQSPSNKVTEKGKDVELRCDPISGHTALYWYRQSLGQGLEFLIYFQGNSAPDKSGLPSDRFSAERTGGSVSTLTIQRTQQEDSAVYLCASSLANTQYFGPGTRLTVL.

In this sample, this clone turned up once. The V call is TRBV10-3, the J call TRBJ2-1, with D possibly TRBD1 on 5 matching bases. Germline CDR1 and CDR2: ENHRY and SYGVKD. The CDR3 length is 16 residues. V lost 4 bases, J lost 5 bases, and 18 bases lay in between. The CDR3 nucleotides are TGTGCCATCAGTGCCCACAAGGCGGCAGGGAACAATGAGCAGTTCTTC. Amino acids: CAISAHKAAGNNEQFF.

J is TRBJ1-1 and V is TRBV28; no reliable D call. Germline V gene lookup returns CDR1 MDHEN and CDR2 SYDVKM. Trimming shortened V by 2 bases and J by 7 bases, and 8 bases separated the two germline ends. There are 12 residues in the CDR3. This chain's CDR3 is CASSLRGREAFF. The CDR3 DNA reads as TGTGCCAGCAGTTTAAGAGGCCGTGAAGCTTTCTTT.

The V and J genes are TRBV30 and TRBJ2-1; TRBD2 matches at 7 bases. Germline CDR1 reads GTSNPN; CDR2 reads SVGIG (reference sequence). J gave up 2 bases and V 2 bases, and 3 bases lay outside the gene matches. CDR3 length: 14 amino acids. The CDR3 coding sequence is TGTGCCTGGAGTTTACTAGCGCCCTACAATGAGCAGTTCTTC. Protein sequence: CAWSLLAPYNEQFF.